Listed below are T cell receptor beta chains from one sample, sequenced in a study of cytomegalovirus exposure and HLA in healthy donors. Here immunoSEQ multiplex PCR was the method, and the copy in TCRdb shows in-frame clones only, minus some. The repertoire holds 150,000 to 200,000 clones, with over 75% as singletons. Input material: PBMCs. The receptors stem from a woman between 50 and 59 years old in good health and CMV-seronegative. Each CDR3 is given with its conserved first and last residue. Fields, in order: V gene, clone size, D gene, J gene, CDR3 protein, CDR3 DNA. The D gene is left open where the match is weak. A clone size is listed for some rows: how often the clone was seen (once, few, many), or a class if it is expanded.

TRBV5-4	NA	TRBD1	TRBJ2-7	CASSIGQGLAYEQYF	TGTGCCAGCAGCATAGGACAGGGCCTGGCCTACGAGCAGTACTTC
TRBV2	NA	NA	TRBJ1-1	CASSERQQDTEAFF	TGTGCCAGCAGTGAACGGCAGCAGGACACTGAAGCTTTCTTT
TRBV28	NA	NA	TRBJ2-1	CASSLPAEMYNEQFF	TGTGCCAGCAGTTTGCCAGCGGAGATGTACAATGAGCAGTTCTTC
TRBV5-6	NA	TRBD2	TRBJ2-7	CASSLWSGRTAYEQYF	TGTGCCAGCAGCTTGTGGAGCGGGAGGACTGCCTACGAGCAGTACTTC
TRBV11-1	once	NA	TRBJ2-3	CASSPPWARDTQYF	TGTGCCAGCAGCCCCCCCTGGGCCAGAGATACGCAGTATTTT
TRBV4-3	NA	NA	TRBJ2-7	CASSQDKAGVVNEQYF	TGCGCCAGCAGCCAAGATAAGGCAGGGGTGGTGAACGAGCAGTACTTC
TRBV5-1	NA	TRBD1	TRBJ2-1	CASSFQQGRGEQFF	TGCGCCAGCAGCTTCCAACAGGGGCGTGGAGAGCAGTTCTTC
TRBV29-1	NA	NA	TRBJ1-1	CSAQGWSTEAFF	TGCAGCGCCCAGGGGTGGTCGACTGAAGCTTTCTTT
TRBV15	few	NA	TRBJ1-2	CATLAGGGADGYTF	TGTGCCACCTTGGCGGGCGGGGGCGCTGATGGCTACACCTTC
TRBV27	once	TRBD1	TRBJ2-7	CASSLGQGWEQYF	TGTGCCAGCAGTTTGGGACAGGGGTGGGAGCAGTACTTC
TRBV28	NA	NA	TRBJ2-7	CASSLNGGREQYF	TGTGCCAGCAGTTTAAACGGGGGACGCGAGCAGTACTTC
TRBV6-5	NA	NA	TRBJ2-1	CASSYRGTPSYNEQFF	TGTGCCAGCAGTTATCGGGGAACCCCCTCCTACAATGAGCAGTTCTTC
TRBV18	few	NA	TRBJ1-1	CASSPQGGGNTEAFF	TGTGCCAGCTCACCACAGGGGGGGGGTAACACTGAAGCTTTCTTT
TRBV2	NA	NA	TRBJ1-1	CASRGSVEAFF	TGTGCCAGCAGGGGCTCCGTTGAAGCTTTCTTT
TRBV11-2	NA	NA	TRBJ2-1	CASSPPSPAYNEQFF	TGTGCCAGCAGCCCTCCGTCTCCCGCCTACAATGAGCAGTTCTTC
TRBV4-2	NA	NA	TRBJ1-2	CASSQDRLQGGDGYTF	TGTGCCAGCAGCCAGGATCGATTACAGGGTGGGGATGGCTACACCTTC
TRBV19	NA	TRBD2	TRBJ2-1	CASSIEGFWAGPAGGNEQFF	TGTGCCAGTAGTATAGAGGGGTTTTGGGCAGGGCCCGCGGGGGGCAATGAGCAGTTCTTC
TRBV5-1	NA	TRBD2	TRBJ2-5	CASSLGSLAGVRETQYF	TGCGCCAGCAGCTTGGGATCGCTAGCGGGAGTGAGGGAGACCCAGTACTTC
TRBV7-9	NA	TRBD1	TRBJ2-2	CASSQPPVGRGPGELFF	TGTGCCAGCAGCCAACCGCCCGTGGGCAGGGGGCCCGGGGAGCTGTTTTTT
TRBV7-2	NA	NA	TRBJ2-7	CASSSRQGGYEQYF	TGTGCCAGCAGCTCCCGCCAAGGGGGATACGAGCAGTACTTC